What follows are 19 T cell receptor beta chains derived from one specimen sequenced in a study of shared clonotypes between healthy human individuals. The method was immunoSEQ multiplex PCR; TCRdb's version includes in-frame clones alone and lacks a portion of them. Of about 680,000 clones listed, approximately 75% are singletons. Input material: memory CD4+ T cells sorted from blood. Subset reported: CD45RA-negative fraction. The receptors stem from a woman in her twenties or thirties in good health.

The chain carries TRBV7-6 and TRBJ2-3; 7 positions agree with TRBD2. Germline-derived CDR1 and CDR2 are SGHVS and FNYEAQ. The CDR3 is 14 residues long. V lost 5 bases to trimming and J lost 2 bases; unmatched junction nucleotides: 4. Here the CDR3 DNA reads TGTGCCAGCAGCCTGGGGGGGAACACAGATACGCAGTATTTT. Amino acid sequence: CASSLGGNTDTQYF.

The chain couples TRBV11-2 to TRBJ2-1, with 8 bases identical to TRBD2. V lost 4 bases to trimming and J lost 9 bases; unmatched junction nucleotides: 8. The CDR3 length is 14 residues. CDR1 is SGHAT, CDR2 FQNNGV, per germline. As DNA, the CDR3 is TGTGCCAGCAGCTCAGCGGGAGCGGGACTTGAGCAGTTCTTC. Its translation: CASSSAGAGLEQFF.

The chain links TRBV28 to TRBJ2-5; no firm D call. The assigned J gene may be wrong: the sequence end matches TRBJ2-7 better. Germline V lookup: CDR1 MDHEN, CDR2 SYDVKM. The length of the CDR3 is 12 residues. The CDR3 loop reads CASSSTDYEQYF. The CDR3 DNA is TGTGCCAGCAGTTCCACGGACTACGAGCAGTACTTC.

This chain connects TRBV15 to TRBJ1-2, with D unclear. The V and J ends lost 3 bases and 0 bases respectively, with 8 bases between them. The CDR3 runs to 14 residues. The germline CDR1 and CDR2 sequences are LNHNV and YYDKDF (reference sequence). CDR3 in DNA: TGTGCCACCAGCAGTCCAGGTGCTAACTATGGCTACACCTTC. Protein product: CATSSPGANYGYTF.

This chain joins TRBV7-2 and TRBJ2-7; 9 nucleotides match TRBD1. In germline, CDR1 is SGHTA, CDR2 FQGNSA. V dropped 5 bases and J dropped 7; count of bases not matched to a gene: 12. The CDR3 is 15 amino acids. For the CDR3, the DNA is TGTGCCAGCAGCCCACGGGACAGGGATGTGAGGGAGCAGTACTTC. Residues: CASSPRDRDVREQYF.

This clone was found a few times. CDR3 DNA: TGTGCCAGCAGAATCACCGGTCTGAGGACTGGCGGCTACACCTTC. Translation: CASRITGLRTGGYTF. V is TRBV28 and J is TRBJ1-2; D is unclear. V dropped 6 bases and J dropped 8 bases, with 22 bases sitting between them. This CDR3 has 15 amino acids. CDR1 is MDHEN, CDR2 SYDVKM, per germline.

This clone was seen only a few times. The rearrangement uses TRBV5-1 and TRBJ2-6, with TRBD2 matching over 9 bases. Per the germline V gene, CDR1 is SGHRS and CDR2 is YFSETQ. This CDR3 has 15 residues. V gave up 6 bases and J gave up 2 bases; unmatched junction bases: 3. CDR3: CASTSGNAGANVLTF. For the CDR3, the DNA is TGCGCCAGCACTAGCGGGAACGCTGGGGCCAACGTCCTGACTTTC. The full variable domain, completed using reference TRBV5-1 and TRBJ2-6, is KAGVTQTPRYLIKTRGQQVTLSCSPISGHRSVSWYQQTPGQGLQFLFEYFSETQRNKGNFPGRFSGRQFSNSRSEMNVSTLELGDSALYLCASTSGNAGANVLTFGAGSRLTVL.

The V and J genes are TRBV10-2 and TRBJ2-1; 7 bases are shared with TRBD2. CDR1 and CDR2 (germline): WSHSY, SAAADI. With V trimmed by 8 bases and J by 6 bases, 13 bases remained unmatched. This CDR3 region has 15 residues. Written as DNA, the CDR3 is TGCGCCAGCTTTGGGGGATTTAGCGGGCGCAATGAGCAGTTCTTC. This sequence encodes CASFGGFSGRNEQFF.

The sample holds a few counts of this clone. The V call is TRBV6-5, the J call TRBJ2-1; TRBD1 matches 8 bases. CDR3 size: 15 residues. J lost 9 bases, V lost 5 bases, and 12 bases had no gene match. Germline lookup yields CDR1 MNHEY and CDR2 SVGAGI. The CDR3 loop is CASSNRGVVRGEQFF. The CDR3 DNA reads as TGTGCCAGCAGTAACAGGGGGGTAGTTCGGGGTGAGCAGTTCTTC.

V is TRBV9 and J is TRBJ2-3; 7 nucleotides line up with TRBD2. Germline CDR1 is SGDLS and CDR2 is YYNGEE. V lost 4 bases and J lost 1; bases outside the gene matches: 6. The CDR3 spans 15 residues. The CDR3: CASSIRLAGTDTQYF. CDR3 bases: TGTGCCAGCAGCATACGACTAGCAGGCACAGATACGCAGTATTTT.

The chain is built from TRBV4-1 and TRBJ2-5; D might be TRBD2 (6 bases). Germline V gives CDR1 MGHRA, CDR2 YSYEKL. The V end was cut by 1 base, the J end by 3 bases, with 15 bases between. The CDR3 totals 16 residues. This CDR3 reads CASSQVGTSSKETQYF. CDR3 sequence (DNA): TGCGCCAGCAGCCAAGTGGGTACTAGCAGCAAAGAGACCCAGTACTTC.

The chain employs TRBV5-1 and TRBJ2-7, with 8 bases aligning to TRBD1. Germline-derived CDR1 and CDR2 are SGHRS and YFSETQ. Trimming at V came to 4 bases and at J to 3 bases, leaving 6 bases not matched to a gene. The CDR3 consists of 14 residues. CDR3 region: CASSPGQGFYEQYF. CDR3 nucleotide sequence: TGCGCCAGCAGCCCCGGACAGGGTTTCTACGAGCAGTACTTC. Complete variable domain (other parts from reference TRBV5-1 and TRBJ2-7): KAGVTQTPRYLIKTRGQQVTLSCSPISGHRSVSWYQQTPGQGLQFLFEYFSETQRNKGNFPGRFSGRQFSNSRSEMNVSTLELGDSALYLCASSPGQGFYEQYFGPGTRLTVT.

This clone was recorded a few times. The CDR3 loop is CASSQAVAGTSYEQYF. The CDR3 nucleotides read TGCGCCAGCAGCCAAGCAGTCGCAGGGACGAGTTACGAGCAGTACTTC. The rearrangement links TRBV4-1 to TRBJ2-7, with D perhaps matching TRBD1 or TRBD2 (5 bases each). Germline V gene lookup returns CDR1 MGHRA and CDR2 YSYEKL. Trimming cost V 1 base and J 4 bases, with 17 bases left between them. The CDR3 has 16 amino acids.

V usage is TRBV4-1 and J usage is TRBJ2-6; possibly TRBD1 for D (6 bases). V lost 2 bases and J lost 2, with 7 bases in between. This CDR3 has 15 residues. Germline CDR1 reads MGHRA; CDR2 reads YSYEKL. The CDR3 region has the DNA TGCGCCAGCAGCCAATCAGGGGCTGGGGCCAACGTCCTGACTTTC. Encoded protein: CASSQSGAGANVLTF.

The chain uses TRBV18 and TRBJ2-5; D assignment may be TRBD1 or TRBD2 (5 bases each). The CDR3 extends over 15 amino acids. CDR1 is KGHSH and CDR2 is LQKENI in the germline V gene. V gave up 3 bases and J gave up 4 bases, with 15 bases separating them. The CDR3 sequence: CASSPFSSGRETQYF. CDR3 coding DNA: TGTGCCAGCTCACCTTTTTCCTCGGGGCGAGAGACCCAGTACTTC.

This clone was counted at least ten times. This sequence joins TRBV7-6 and TRBJ1-3, with unresolved D. The CDR3 is made up of 16 amino acids. The ends were cut back, 5 bases at V and 0 bases at J, with 14 bases in the middle. Germline V gives CDR1 SGHVS, CDR2 FNYEAQ. CDR3 amino acids: CASSARTVNSGNTIYF. The CDR3 bases are TGTGCCAGCAGCGCGCGGACCGTAAACTCTGGAAACACCATATATTTT.

J is TRBJ1-1 and V is TRBV20-1; TRBD1 might be the D (5 bases). The germline V gene has CDR1 DFQATT and CDR2 SNEGSKA (reference sequence). Trimming removed 6 bases from V and 11 bases from J, with 16 bases in between. The CDR3 is made up of 11 amino acids. The CDR3 reads CSASSGLSAFF. CDR3 sequence (DNA): TGCAGTGCCAGTTCGGGGCTTTCGGCTTTCTTT.

This chain joins TRBV7-2 and TRBJ2-7, with 7 positions matching TRBD2. The trim removed 5 bases at V and 4 bases at J, leaving 11 bases unmatched. The CDR3 is made up of 15 amino acids. The germline gives CDR1 SGHTA, CDR2 FQGNSA. Here the CDR3 reads CASSIGGQGGYEQYF. Here the CDR3 DNA reads TGTGCCAGCAGCATAGGAGGGCAGGGAGGGTACGAGCAGTACTTC.

The V and J genes are TRBV5-6 and TRBJ2-1; D may be TRBD2 (6 bases). The germline V gene has CDR1 SGHDT and CDR2 YYEEEE. This CDR3 is 17 amino acids long. The V end lost 4 bases, the J end lost 7 bases, and 24 bases lay between the germline ends. CDR3 sequence (DNA): TGTGCCAGCAGCGGATCGAGGGGCCATAGCGGTCGTAATGAGCAGTTCTTC. Translated: CASSGSRGHSGRNEQFF.